One and the same sample provided the 20 T cell receptor beta chains below, sequenced in a study of CD8 T cells in ankylosing spondylitis. Which antigens these TCRs recognize remains unknown. TCRdb fed the 5' RACE reads into MiXCR, producing one record per CDR3 protein. Seen here are approximately 500,000 distinct CDR3 sequences, about 13% observed once, and the top ten hold around 6.8%. General observations from the study: Blood from ankylosing spondylitis patients appeared to carry a characteristic eight-variant TCR beta motif.

The sequencing input was blood, either unsorted or a sorted T cell fraction (not recorded which). The source of these receptors is a male donor with ankylosing spondylitis.

The V gene is TRBV4-1, the J gene TRBJ2-1, with 9 bases matching TRBD2. J was trimmed by 0 bases and V by 4 bases; bases with no gene match: 4. Germline V gene lookup returns CDR1 MGHRA and CDR2 YSYEKL. CDR3 length: 16 amino acids. The CDR3 nucleotides read TGCGCCAGCAGCCCTAGAGCGGGAGGCTCCTACAATGAGCAGTTCTTC. Translating gives CASSPRAGGSYNEQFF.

There are a few counts of this clonotype. The chain couples TRBV7-2 to TRBJ1-2, with a tentative D call TRBD1 (5 bases). Germline CDR1 is SGHTA and CDR2 is FQGNSA. This CDR3 has 14 amino acids. Trimming removed 5 bases from V and 0 bases from J, with 10 bases in between. The CDR3 sequence: CASSPGRANYGYTF. Written as DNA, the CDR3 is TGTGCCAGCAGCCCCGGCAGGGCTAACTATGGCTACACCTTC.

Many counts were recorded for this clonotype. This rearrangement joins TRBV2 to TRBJ2-5, with D possibly being TRBD1 (5 bases). Trimming removed 5 bases at V and 7 bases at J, with 17 bases between. This CDR3 is built from 14 residues. The germline V gene has CDR1 SNHLY and CDR2 FYNNEI. The CDR3 DNA is TGTGCCAGCAGTCAGGGAATGGATCAGGGGACCCAGTACTTC. Protein product: CASSQGMDQGTQYF.

This clonotype occurred a few times. This rearrangement joins TRBV7-2 to TRBJ2-1; D gene unclear. The germline V and J ends were trimmed by 1 base and 9 bases, with 13 bases remaining between them. This CDR3 has 14 amino acids. Germline V gives CDR1 SGHTA, CDR2 FQGNSA. In DNA, the CDR3 is TGTGCCAGCAGCTTAGTAGTTTTAAGGACTGAGCAGTTCTTC. Amino acids: CASSLVVLRTEQFF. The complete variable domain, with remaining parts taken from reference TRBV7-2 and TRBJ2-1, reads GAGVSQSPSNKVTEKGKDVELRCDPISGHTALYWYRQSLGQGLEFLIYFQGNSAPDKSGLPSDRFSAERTGGSVSTLTIQRTQQEDSAVYLCASSLVVLRTEQFFGPGTRLTVL.

The sample holds many counts of this clonotype. This chain joins TRBV28 and TRBJ2-3; 9 nucleotides align to TRBD2. The CDR3 consists of 17 residues. The germline V gene encodes CDR1 MDHEN and CDR2 SYDVKM. V lost 5 bases to trimming and J lost 3 bases; unmatched junction nucleotides: 12. The CDR3 nucleotides read TGTGCCAGCAGTCCCACCATAGCGGGAGATGTGACAGATACGCAGTATTTT. Translating it yields CASSPTIAGDVTDTQYF. Combining the CDR3 with reference TRBV28 and TRBJ2-3 gives the whole variable domain DVKVTQSSRYLVKRTGEKVFLECVQDMDHENMFWYRQDPGLGLRLIYFSYDVKMKEKGDIPEGYSVSREKKERFSLILESASTNQTSMYLCASSPTIAGDVTDTQYFGPGTRLTVL.

The chain links TRBV7-2 to TRBJ2-5; D remains ambiguous. Trimming pared 5 bases from V and 4 bases from J, leaving 14 bases between. CDR3 length equals 14 residues. Germline-derived CDR1 and CDR2 are SGHTA and FQGNSA. CDR3 sequence: CASSPSSGGETQYF. The CDR3 nucleotides read TGTGCCAGCAGCCCCTCCTCGGGCGGAGAGACCCAGTACTTC. Using reference TRBV7-2 and TRBJ2-5 for the parts outside the CDR3, the full variable domain is GAGVSQSPSNKVTEKGKDVELRCDPISGHTALYWYRQSLGQGLEFLIYFQGNSAPDKSGLPSDRFSAERTGGSVSTLTIQRTQQEDSAVYLCASSPSSGGETQYFGPGTRLLVL.

This clonotype has just a few counts. V is TRBV5-6 and J is TRBJ2-2, with 9 bases matching TRBD2. CDR3 length equals 15 residues. Per germline, CDR1 SGHDT and CDR2 YYEEEE. The J segment lost 7 bases and the V segment lost 4 bases, leaving 8 bases of the junction unmatched. CDR3 nucleotide sequence: TGTGCCAGCAGCCCGGGACTAGCACTCCACGGGGAGCTGTTTTTT. It codes for CASSPGLALHGELFF.

This clonotype appeared a few times. The chain couples TRBV12-3 or TRBV12-4 to TRBJ1-6; D ambiguous. V gave up 4 bases and J gave up 9 bases, with 10 bases separating them. The CDR3 totals 13 residues. CDR3 loop: CASSSTSISPLHF. The CDR3 nucleotides read TGTGCCAGCAGTTCTACCTCTATTTCACCCCTCCACTTT.

This clonotype turned up a few times. The V gene is TRBV3-1, the J gene TRBJ2-2; no clear D gene. Germline CDR1 and CDR2: LGHDT and YNNKEL (reference sequence). Trimming shortened V by 1 base and J by 6 bases, and 9 bases separated the two germline ends. The CDR3 consists of 14 residues. In DNA, the CDR3 is TGTGCCAGCAGCCAAGGATCGATCCCCGGGGAGCTGTTTTTT. It codes for CASSQGSIPGELFF.

The chain joins TRBV28 to TRBJ2-1, with D perhaps TRBD2 (5 bases). The CDR3 is 15 residues long. Germline CDR1 and CDR2: MDHEN and SYDVKM. Trimming removed 4 bases at V and 7 bases at J, with 17 bases between. CDR3 DNA sequence: TGTGCCAGCAGTTCCCGCGGGCCCCCTGATAATGAGCAGTTCTTC. As protein: CASSSRGPPDNEQFF.

The chain recombines TRBV14 with TRBJ2-1; 11 bases align to TRBD2. V lost 6 bases to trimming and J lost 9 bases; unmatched junction nucleotides: 7. The CDR3 sequence is 14 residues long. Germline V gives CDR1 SGHDN, CDR2 FVKESK. The CDR3 bases are TGTGCCAGCAGGGTTAGCGGGAGGGCCGCTGAGCAGTTCTTC. Protein sequence: CASRVSGRAAEQFF.

This clonotype was picked up a small number of times. This chain links TRBV9 with TRBJ2-6; no clear D gene. V lost 6 bases, J lost 0 bases, and 7 bases lay in between. Germline CDR1 reads SGDLS; CDR2 reads YYNGEE. The CDR3 runs to 14 residues. The CDR3 reads CASTGVSGANVLTF. In nucleotides, the CDR3 is TGTGCCAGCACGGGTGTCTCTGGGGCCAACGTCCTGACTTTC.

This clonotype was detected a few times. The chain couples TRBV5-1 to TRBJ1-2; no clear D. CDR3 size: 15 residues. V was pared by 0 bases and J by 4 bases, with 13 bases between. In germline, CDR1 is SGHRS, CDR2 YFSETQ. CDR3 sequence: CASSLDTSPSYGYTF. The CDR3 DNA sequence: TGCGCCAGCAGCTTGGACACGTCCCCCTCCTATGGCTACACCTTC.

This clonotype was recorded a few times. The rearrangement joins TRBV5-6 to TRBJ1-5; maybe TRBD1 (5 bases). Germline CDR1 reads SGHDT; CDR2 reads YYEEEE. The CDR3 has 17 residues. Trimming pared 1 base from V and 0 bases from J, leaving 14 bases between. CDR3 coding DNA: TGTGCCAGCAGCTTGTTGACAGCAAGAAATAGCAATCAGCCCCAGCATTTT. Translated: CASSLLTARNSNQPQHF.

This clonotype was counted only a few times. The V and J genes are TRBV5-1 and TRBJ2-7, with TRBD1 as a possible D gene (5 bases). Trimming removed 4 bases from V and 4 bases from J, with 9 bases in between. The CDR3 runs 12 residues. Germline V CDR1 and CDR2: SGHRS, YFSETQ. The CDR3 DNA follows: TGCGCCAGCAGCCATGGACAATACGAGCAGTACTTC. The encoded protein is CASSHGQYEQYF.

The V gene is TRBV23-1, the J gene TRBJ2-4, with 7 nucleotides matching TRBD1. TRBV23-1 is reported as an ORF; its role is uncertain. The CDR3 spans 17 residues. V was clipped by 4 bases and J by 7 bases; unmatched bases: 16. The CDR3: CASSLQGTKRPGNIQYF. The DNA of the CDR3 is TGCGCCAGCAGTCTACAGGGGACCAAACGGCCAGGGAACATTCAGTACTTC.

The rearrangement uses TRBV20-1 and TRBJ2-7, with TRBD2 matching over 12 bases. From germline, CDR1 is DFQATT and CDR2 SNEGSKA (reference sequence). The CDR3 is 15 residues long. V shed 6 bases and J 4 bases; nucleotides not matched to a gene: 10. DNA for the CDR3: TGCAGTGCCCTATCAGGACTAGCGGGGTCGTACGAGCAGTACTTC. Its translation is CSALSGLAGSYEQYF.

The rearrangement joins TRBV18 to TRBJ2-1, with 9 bases aligning to TRBD2. CDR3 length: 14 amino acids. The J segment lost 5 bases and the V segment lost 6 bases, leaving 5 bases of the junction unmatched. Germline values: CDR1 KGHSH, CDR2 LQKENI. The CDR3 nucleotides read TGTGCCAGCTCCCCTAGCGGGACCCACAATGAGCAGTTCTTC. Translated, it gives CASSPSGTHNEQFF.

The genes are TRBV27 and TRBJ1-3; tentatively, D is TRBD1 (5 bases). The CDR3 runs 17 residues. V was clipped by 0 bases and J by 0 bases, with 12 bases between them. Looked up from germline, CDR1 is MNHEY and CDR2 is SMNVEV (reference sequence). The CDR3 loop reads CASSLSPGGSSGNTIYF. CDR3 nucleotides: TGTGCCAGCAGTTTATCGCCGGGGGGGTCCTCTGGAAACACCATATATTTT.

The chain employs TRBV5-1 and TRBJ2-3; no definite D call. V lost 4 bases and J lost 0, with 12 bases in between. The CDR3 runs 15 residues. Per germline, CDR1 SGHRS and CDR2 YFSETQ. As DNA, the CDR3 is TGCGCCAGCAGCCTGCCGGTCGCTAGCACAGATACGCAGTATTTT. It is translated as CASSLPVASTDTQYF.